This entry lists 15 T cell receptor beta chains sequenced from one sample in a study of CD8+CD57+ T cells in acquired aplastic anemia. The study profiled TCR beta VDJ and CDR3 using genomic DNA as template. MiXCR, applied by TCRdb to the reads, yields one record per CDR3 protein. Of about 180,000 distinct CDR3 sequences in the sample, roughly 48% were seen once. All sequencing subjects had displayed CD8+CD57+ cell expansion on flow cytometry. Sequencing was done on a sample of sorted CD4+, CD8+, or CD8+CD57+ T cells (not recorded which) from PBMCs. All receptors derive from a human donor with aplastic anemia.

The CDR3 protein is CSAGSRYNNEQFF. In DNA, the CDR3 is TGCAGTGCAGGCTCGAGATACAACAATGAGCAGTTCTTC. The chain links TRBV20-1 to TRBJ2-1; D unclear. The CDR3 runs 13 residues. The V and J ends lost 6 bases and 5 bases respectively, with 14 bases between them. Per germline, CDR1 DFQATT and CDR2 SNEGSKA (reference sequence).

V and J are TRBV11-2 and TRBJ1-6; no firm D call. Trimming cost V 5 bases and J 9 bases, with 17 bases left between them. Germline V gives CDR1 SGHAT, CDR2 FQNNGV. This CDR3 has 15 amino acids. The CDR3 reads CASSPVGGSSSPLHF. DNA of the CDR3: TGTGCCAGCAGCCCCGTGGGAGGGTCTAGTTCACCCCTCCACTTT.

The rearrangement links TRBV7-2 to TRBJ1-1; D gene uncertain. Between the trimmed V and J ends, which lost 0 bases and 1 base, there was a span of 6 bases. The CDR3 consists of 14 residues. Germline V gene data show CDR1 as SGHTA and CDR2 as FQGNSA. The CDR3 loop is CASSLASGNTEAFF. In nucleotides, the CDR3 is TGTGCCAGCAGCTTAGCGTCAGGGAACACTGAAGCTTTCTTT.

This clonotype was counted a single time. The V call is TRBV10-3, the J call TRBJ1-2, with 8 bases identical to TRBD1. Germline V gene lookup returns CDR1 ENHRY and CDR2 SYGVKD. This CDR3 has 14 amino acids. V shed 2 bases, J shed 7 bases, and the junction held 6 bases outside the gene matches. The CDR3 reads CAISEQQGGGGYTF. For the CDR3, the DNA is TGTGCCATCAGTGAGCAACAGGGGGGAGGTGGCTACACCTTC.

The table lists this clonotype with many counts. The gene calls are TRBV2 and TRBJ2-3; 11 nucleotides line up with TRBD1. Germline CDR1 is SNHLY and CDR2 is FYNNEI. The CDR3 loop spans 13 amino acids. V trimming: 8 bases; J trimming: 4 bases; junction bases outside the gene matches: 2. CDR3 in amino acids: CASGQGAADTQYF. CDR3 coding DNA: TGTGCCAGCGGACAGGGGGCAGCAGATACGCAGTATTTT.

This clonotype showed up many times. The rearrangement joins TRBV12-3 or TRBV12-4 to TRBJ1-3; the D gene is possibly TRBD1 (5 bases). The CDR3 extends over 15 amino acids. The V end lost 5 bases, the J end lost 0 bases, and 11 bases lay between the germline ends. The CDR3 bases are TGTGCCAGCAGTCGGGACGGAGACTCTGGAAACACCATATATTTT. Protein sequence: CASSRDGDSGNTIYF.

This clonotype has at least ten counts. The chain has TRBV5-8 and TRBJ2-7; weak D call: TRBD2 (6 bases). The CDR3 is 15 amino acids. Trimming took 2 bases from V and 1 from J, leaving 13 bases between them. Germline V gene lookup returns CDR1 SGHTS and CDR2 YDEGEE. The CDR3 is CASSFFGRGSYEQYF. CDR3 bases: TGTGCCAGCAGCTTTTTCGGGAGAGGTTCCTACGAGCAGTACTTC.

The chain employs TRBV19 and TRBJ2-7; 7 bases match TRBD1. CDR1 and CDR2 (germline): LNHDA, SQIVND (reference sequence). The CDR3 has 13 residues. Trimming took 7 bases from V and 2 from J; bases not matched to a gene: 5. The CDR3 sequence is CASTLTGAYEQYF. In nucleotides, the CDR3 is TGTGCCAGTACCTTAACAGGGGCCTACGAGCAGTACTTC.

V gene TRBV7-9 combines with J gene TRBJ1-1, with D tentatively TRBD1 (6 bases). The CDR3 consists of 12 residues. The germline V gene has CDR1 SEHNR and CDR2 FQNEAQ (reference sequence). The V and J ends lost 5 bases and 9 bases respectively, with 13 bases between them. CDR3 sequence (DNA): TGTGCCAGCAGCCCAAGACAGGAACAAGCTTTCTTT. Its translation is CASSPRQEQAFF.

This rearrangement joins TRBV27 to TRBJ2-7, with D possibly being TRBD2 (7 bases). The CDR3 sequence is 13 residues long. V dropped 5 bases and J dropped 0 bases, with 8 bases sitting between them. The germline CDR1 and CDR2 sequences are MNHEY and SMNVEV (reference sequence). CDR3 in amino acids: CASSRGGSYEQYF. DNA for the CDR3: TGTGCCAGCAGTAGGGGGGGCTCCTACGAGCAGTACTTC.

Only one count was recorded for this clonotype. The CDR3 region is CASSETGIYGYTF. As DNA, the CDR3 is TGTGCCAGCAGTGAAACAGGGATTTATGGCTACACCTTC. The chain joins TRBV2 to TRBJ1-2, with D perhaps matching TRBD1 (6 bases). CDR1 and CDR2 from the germline V gene are SNHLY and FYNNEI. CDR3 size: 13 residues. The V end lost 2 bases, the J end lost 5 bases, and 9 bases lay between the germline ends.

This clonotype was detected a few times. The chain has TRBV18 and TRBJ2-3; the match to TRBD2 covers 10 bases. CDR3 length: 15 residues. V shed 6 bases and J 2 bases; nucleotides not matched to a gene: 5. The germline V gene encodes CDR1 KGHSH and CDR2 LQKENI. CDR3 sequence: CASSPTSGATDTQYF. Written as DNA, the CDR3 is TGTGCCAGCTCCCCAACTAGCGGGGCCACAGATACGCAGTATTTT.

The genes are TRBV25-1 and TRBJ2-7, with D unresolved. V gave up 3 bases and J gave up 3 bases, with 12 bases separating them. The CDR3 spans 14 residues. Germline-derived CDR1 and CDR2 are MGHDK and SYGVNS. This CDR3 reads CASSDWGGDYEQYF. Written as DNA, the CDR3 is TGTGCCAGCAGTGATTGGGGTGGGGACTACGAGCAGTACTTC.

The sample holds many counts of this clonotype. The chain carries TRBV11-2 and TRBJ1-1; D is ambiguous. The length of the CDR3 is 14 residues. Germline lookup yields CDR1 SGHAT and CDR2 FQNNGV. V was pared by 3 bases and J by 2 bases, with 10 bases between. The CDR3 protein is CASSFPVDNTEAFF. CDR3 in DNA: TGTGCCAGCAGCTTCCCTGTCGATAACACTGAAGCTTTCTTT.

The chain recombines TRBV15 with TRBJ2-1; the D is unclear. V lost 6 bases and J lost 0, with 6 bases in between. Germline CDR1 is LNHNV and CDR2 is YYDKDF (reference sequence). This CDR3 spans 13 amino acids. This chain's CDR3 is CATRRGSYNEQFF. The DNA of the CDR3 is TGTGCCACCAGACGCGGCTCCTACAATGAGCAGTTCTTC. The variable domain in full, completed from reference TRBV15 and TRBJ2-1, reads DAMVIQNPRYQVTQFGKPVTLSCSQTLNHNVMYWYQQKSSQAPKLLFHYYDKDFNNEADTPDNFQSRRPNTSFCFLDIRSPGLGDTAMYLCATRRGSYNEQFFGPGTRLTVL.